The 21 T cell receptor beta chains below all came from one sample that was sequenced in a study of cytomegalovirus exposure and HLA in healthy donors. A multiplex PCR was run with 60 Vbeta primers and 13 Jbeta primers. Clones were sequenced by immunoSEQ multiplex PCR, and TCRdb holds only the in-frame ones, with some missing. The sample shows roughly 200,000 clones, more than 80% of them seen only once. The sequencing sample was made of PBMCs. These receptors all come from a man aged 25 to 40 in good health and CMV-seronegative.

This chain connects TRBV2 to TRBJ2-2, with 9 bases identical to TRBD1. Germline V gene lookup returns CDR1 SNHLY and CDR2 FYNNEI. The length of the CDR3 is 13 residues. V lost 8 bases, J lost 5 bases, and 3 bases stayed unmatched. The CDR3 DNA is TGTGCCAGCGGGACAGGGTTAACCGGGGAGCTGTTTTTT. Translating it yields CASGTGLTGELFF.

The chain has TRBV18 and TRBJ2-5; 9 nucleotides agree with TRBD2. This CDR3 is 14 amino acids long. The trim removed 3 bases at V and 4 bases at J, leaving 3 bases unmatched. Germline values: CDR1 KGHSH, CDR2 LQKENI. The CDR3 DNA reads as TGTGCCAGCTCACCTATAGCGGGGGCAGAGACCCAGTACTTC. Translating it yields CASSPIAGAETQYF.

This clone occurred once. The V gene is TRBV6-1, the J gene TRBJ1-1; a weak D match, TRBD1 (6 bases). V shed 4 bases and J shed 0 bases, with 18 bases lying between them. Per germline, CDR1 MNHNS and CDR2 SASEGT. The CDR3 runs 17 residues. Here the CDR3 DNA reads TGTGCCAGCAGTGCCCTGACCGCGGACAGTGTGAACACTGAAGCTTTCTTT. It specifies CASSALTADSVNTEAFF.

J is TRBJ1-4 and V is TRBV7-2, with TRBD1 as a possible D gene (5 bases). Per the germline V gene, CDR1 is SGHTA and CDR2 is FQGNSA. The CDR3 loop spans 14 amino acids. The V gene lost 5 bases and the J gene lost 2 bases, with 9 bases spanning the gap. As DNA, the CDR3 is TGTGCCAGCAGCCCGGGGGGTACTAATGAAAAACTGTTTTTT. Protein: CASSPGGTNEKLFF. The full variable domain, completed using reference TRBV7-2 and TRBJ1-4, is GAGVSQSPSNKVTEKGKDVELRCDPISGHTALYWYRQSLGQGLEFLIYFQGNSAPDKSGLPSDRFSAERTGGSVSTLTIQRTQQEDSAVYLCASSPGGTNEKLFFGSGTQLSVL.

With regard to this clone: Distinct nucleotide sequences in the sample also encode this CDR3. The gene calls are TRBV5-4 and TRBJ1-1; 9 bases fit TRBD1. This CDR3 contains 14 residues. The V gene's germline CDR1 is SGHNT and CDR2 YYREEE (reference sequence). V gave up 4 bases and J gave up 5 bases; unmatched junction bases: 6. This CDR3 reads CASSGGQGRTEAFF. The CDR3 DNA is TGTGCCAGCAGCGGGGGACAGGGAAGAACTGAAGCTTTCTTT.

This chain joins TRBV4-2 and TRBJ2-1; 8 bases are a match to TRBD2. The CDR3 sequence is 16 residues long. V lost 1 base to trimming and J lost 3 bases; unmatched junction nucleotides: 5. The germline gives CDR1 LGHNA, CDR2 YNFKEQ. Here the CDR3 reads CASSQVPAGGYNEQFF. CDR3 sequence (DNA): TGTGCCAGCAGCCAAGTGCCGGCGGGGGGCTACAATGAGCAGTTCTTC.

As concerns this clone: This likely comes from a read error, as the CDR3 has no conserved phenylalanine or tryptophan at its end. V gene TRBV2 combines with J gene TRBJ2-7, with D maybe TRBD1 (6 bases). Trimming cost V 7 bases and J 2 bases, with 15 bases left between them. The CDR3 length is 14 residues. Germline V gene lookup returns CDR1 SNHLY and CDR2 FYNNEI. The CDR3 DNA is TGTGCCAGCAATATACAGGGTGGGACCTACGAGCAGTACCTC. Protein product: CASNIQGGTYEQYL.

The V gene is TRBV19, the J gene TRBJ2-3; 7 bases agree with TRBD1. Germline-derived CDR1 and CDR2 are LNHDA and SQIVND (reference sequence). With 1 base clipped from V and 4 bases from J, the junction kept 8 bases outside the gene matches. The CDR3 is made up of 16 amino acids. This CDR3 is CASSIVKRQGSDTQYF. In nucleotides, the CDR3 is TGTGCCAGTAGTATAGTGAAGAGACAGGGATCAGATACGCAGTATTTT.

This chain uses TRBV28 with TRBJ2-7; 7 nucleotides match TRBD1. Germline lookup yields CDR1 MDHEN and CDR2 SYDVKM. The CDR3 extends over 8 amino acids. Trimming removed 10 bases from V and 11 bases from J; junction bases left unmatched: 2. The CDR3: CATGTEYF. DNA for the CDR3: TGTGCCACCGGGACAGAGTACTTC.

The CDR3 nucleotides read TGCAGCGGAAGTAGATCGACAGATAGATCTCAGCCCCAGCATTTT. It is translated as CSGSRSTDRSQPQHF. The rearrangement uses TRBV29-1 and TRBJ1-5; possibly TRBD1 for D (5 bases). The CDR3 loop spans 15 amino acids. The germline V gene has CDR1 SQVTM and CDR2 ANQGSEA. With 7 bases removed from V and 6 bases from J, the gap between germline ends came to 22 bases. Variable domain in full (rest from reference TRBV29-1 and TRBJ1-5): SAVISQKPSRDICQRGTSLTIQCQVDSQVTMMFWYRQQPGQSLTLIATANQGSEATYESGFVIDKFPISRPNLTFSTLTVSNMSPEDSSIYLCSGSRSTDRSQPQHFGDGTRLSIL.

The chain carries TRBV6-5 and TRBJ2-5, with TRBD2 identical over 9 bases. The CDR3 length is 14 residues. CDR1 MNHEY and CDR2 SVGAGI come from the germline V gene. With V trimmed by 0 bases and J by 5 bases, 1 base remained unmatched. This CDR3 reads CASSYSGLAETQYF. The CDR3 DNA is TGTGCCAGCAGTTACTCCGGACTAGCGGAGACCCAGTACTTC.

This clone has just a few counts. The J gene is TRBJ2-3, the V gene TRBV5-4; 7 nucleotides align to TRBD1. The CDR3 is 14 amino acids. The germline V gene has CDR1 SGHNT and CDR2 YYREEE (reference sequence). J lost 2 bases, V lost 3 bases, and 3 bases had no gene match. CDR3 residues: CASSWGQTTDTQYF. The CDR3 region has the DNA TGTGCCAGCAGCTGGGGACAGACCACAGATACGCAGTATTTT. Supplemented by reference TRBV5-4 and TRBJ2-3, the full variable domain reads ETGVTQSPTHLIKTRGQQVTLRCSSQSGHNTVSWYQQALGQGPQFIFQYYREEENGRGNFPPRFSGLQFPNYSSELNVNALELDDSALYLCASSWGQTTDTQYFGPGTRLTVL.

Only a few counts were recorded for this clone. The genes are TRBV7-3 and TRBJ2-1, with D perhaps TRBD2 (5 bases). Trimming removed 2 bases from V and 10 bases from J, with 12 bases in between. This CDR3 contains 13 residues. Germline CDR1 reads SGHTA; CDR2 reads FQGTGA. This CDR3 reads CASSLLALQEQFF. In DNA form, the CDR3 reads TGTGCCAGCAGCTTACTAGCACTCCAGGAGCAGTTCTTC.

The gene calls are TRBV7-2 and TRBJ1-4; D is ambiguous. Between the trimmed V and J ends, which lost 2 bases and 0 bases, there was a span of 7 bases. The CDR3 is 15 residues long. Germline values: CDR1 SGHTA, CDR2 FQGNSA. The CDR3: CASSLSRSTNEKLFF. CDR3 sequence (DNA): TGTGCCAGCAGCTTATCGCGTTCAACTAATGAAAAACTGTTTTTT.

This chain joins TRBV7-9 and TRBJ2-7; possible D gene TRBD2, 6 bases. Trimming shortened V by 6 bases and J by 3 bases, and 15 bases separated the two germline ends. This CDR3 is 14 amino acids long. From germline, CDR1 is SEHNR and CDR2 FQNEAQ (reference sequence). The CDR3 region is CASSSGTSRYEQYF. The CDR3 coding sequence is TGTGCCAGCAGTTCCGGGACTTCGCGCTACGAGCAGTACTTC.

This CDR3 is CASSLPTDTQYF. DNA for the CDR3: TGCGCCAGCAGCTTGCCTACAGATACGCAGTATTTT. V gene TRBV5-1 combines with J gene TRBJ2-3; D is unclear. The germline V gene has CDR1 SGHRS and CDR2 YFSETQ. Trimming pared 1 base from V and 3 bases from J, leaving 3 bases between. The CDR3 totals 12 residues.

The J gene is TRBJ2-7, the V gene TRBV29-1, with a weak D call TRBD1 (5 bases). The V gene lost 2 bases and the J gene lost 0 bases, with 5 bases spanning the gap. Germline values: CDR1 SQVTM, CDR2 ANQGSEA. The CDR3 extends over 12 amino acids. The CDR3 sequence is CSVEQGSYEQYF. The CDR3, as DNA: TGCAGCGTTGAACAGGGCTCCTACGAGCAGTACTTC.

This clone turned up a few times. The CDR3 nucleotides are TGTGCCAGCAGGAAGTCCGGGGAACACACTGAAGCTTTCTTT. Translated, it gives CASRKSGEHTEAFF. V and J are TRBV9 and TRBJ1-1; D uncertain. V lost 5 bases, J lost 3 bases, and 14 bases lay in between. There are 14 residues in the CDR3. CDR1 SGDLS and CDR2 YYNGEE come from the germline V gene.

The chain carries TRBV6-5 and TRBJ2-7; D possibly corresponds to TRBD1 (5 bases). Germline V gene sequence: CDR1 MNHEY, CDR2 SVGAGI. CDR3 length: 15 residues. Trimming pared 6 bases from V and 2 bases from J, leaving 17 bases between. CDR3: CASRIRASPPYEQYF. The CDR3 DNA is TGTGCCAGCAGAATCAGGGCTAGTCCCCCCTACGAGCAGTACTTC.

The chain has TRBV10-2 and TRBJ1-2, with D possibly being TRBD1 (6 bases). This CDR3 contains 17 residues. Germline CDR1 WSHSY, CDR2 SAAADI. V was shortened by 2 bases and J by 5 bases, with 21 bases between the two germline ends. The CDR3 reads CASSEPGAHVSLYGYTF. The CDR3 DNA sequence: TGCGCCAGCAGTGAGCCAGGGGCCCACGTTTCTTTATATGGCTACACCTTC.

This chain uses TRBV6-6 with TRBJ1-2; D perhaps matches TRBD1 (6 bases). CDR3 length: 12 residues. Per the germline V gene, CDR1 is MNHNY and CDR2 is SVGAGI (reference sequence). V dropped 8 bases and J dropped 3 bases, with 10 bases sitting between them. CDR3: CASRQADYGYTF. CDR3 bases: TGTGCCAGCCGACAGGCGGACTATGGCTACACCTTC.